This TCR beta chain is from a study of persistence of HIV-infected CD4 T cells. General study points: Compared with CD3/CD28-stimulated cells, CMV- and Gag-responding cells showed lower TCRbeta richness. Proviral oligoclonality tracked with TCR oligoclonality within the same sorted cells.

Concerning this clone: The antigen is unknown.

Cells were stimulated with overlapping HIV-1 Gag 15-mer peptides. Sorted nonresponding memory CD4+ T cells were CD40L-negative, CD69-negative, CD45RO-high. Suppressive ART was started during chronic HIV-1 infection in these adults. Stimulated PBMCs had first been depleted of CD8+ T cells. The libraries were made with immunoSEQ version 4 in survey mode. Clones were sequenced by immunoSEQ multiplex PCR, and TCRdb holds only the in-frame ones, with some missing. Among roughly 35,000 clones listed, more than 75% were seen once. The sequences come from cultured CD4+ T cells from PBMCs, collected from a patient who received antiretroviral therapy. This receptor was taken from an adult with HIV. The donor label of this sample is uncertain.

DNA of the CDR3: TGTGCCAGTAGTATGAGCCGATTAGGGGGACACACCGGGGAGCTGTTTTTT. As protein: CASSMSRLGGHTGELFF. The chain links TRBV19 to TRBJ2-2, with D tentatively TRBD1 (6 bases). Trimming shortened V by 3 bases and J by 3 bases, and 17 bases separated the two germline ends. The germline CDR1 and CDR2 sequences are LNHDA and SQIVND (reference sequence). CDR3 length: 17 residues.